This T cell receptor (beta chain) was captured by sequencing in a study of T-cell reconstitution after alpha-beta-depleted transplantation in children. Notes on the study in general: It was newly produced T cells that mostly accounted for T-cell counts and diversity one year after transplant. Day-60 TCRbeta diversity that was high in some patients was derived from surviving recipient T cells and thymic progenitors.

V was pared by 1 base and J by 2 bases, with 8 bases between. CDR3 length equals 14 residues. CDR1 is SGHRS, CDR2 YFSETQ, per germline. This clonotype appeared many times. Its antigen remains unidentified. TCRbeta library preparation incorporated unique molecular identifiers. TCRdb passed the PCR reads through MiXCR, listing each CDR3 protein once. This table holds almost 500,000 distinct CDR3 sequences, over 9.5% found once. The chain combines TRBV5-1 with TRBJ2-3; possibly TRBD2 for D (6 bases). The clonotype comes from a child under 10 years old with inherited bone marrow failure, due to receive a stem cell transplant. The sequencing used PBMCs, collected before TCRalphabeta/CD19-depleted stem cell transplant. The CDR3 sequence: CASSLWDSTDTQYF. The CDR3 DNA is TGCGCCAGCAGCTTGTGGGACTCCACAGATACGCAGTATTTT. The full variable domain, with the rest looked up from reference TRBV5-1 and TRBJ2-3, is KAGVTQTPRYLIKTRGQQVTLSCSPISGHRSVSWYQQTPGQGLQFLFEYFSETQRNKGNFPGRFSGRQFSNSRSEMNVSTLELGDSALYLCASSLWDSTDTQYFGPGTRLTVL.